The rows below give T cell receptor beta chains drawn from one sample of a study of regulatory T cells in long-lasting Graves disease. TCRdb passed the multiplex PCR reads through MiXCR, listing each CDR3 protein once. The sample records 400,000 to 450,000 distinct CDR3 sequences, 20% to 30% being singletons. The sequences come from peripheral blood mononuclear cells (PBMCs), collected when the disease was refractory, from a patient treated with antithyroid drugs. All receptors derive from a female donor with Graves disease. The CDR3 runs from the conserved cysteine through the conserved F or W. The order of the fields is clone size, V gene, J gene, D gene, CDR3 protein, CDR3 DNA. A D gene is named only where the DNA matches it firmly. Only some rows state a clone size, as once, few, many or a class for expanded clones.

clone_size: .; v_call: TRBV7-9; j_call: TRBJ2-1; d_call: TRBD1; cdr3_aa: CASSIQGASYNEQFF; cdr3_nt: TGTGCCAGCAGCATTCAGGGGGCGTCCTACAATGAGCAGTTCTTC
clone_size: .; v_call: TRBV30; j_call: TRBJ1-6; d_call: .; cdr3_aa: CAWSVRGSDSPLHF; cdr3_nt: TGTGCCTGGAGTGTACGGGGCTCTGATTCACCCCTCCACTTT
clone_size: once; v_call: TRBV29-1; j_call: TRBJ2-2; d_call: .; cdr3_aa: CSATTGNTGGLFF; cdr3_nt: TGCAGCGCCACGACAGGGAACACCGGGGGGCTGTTTTTT
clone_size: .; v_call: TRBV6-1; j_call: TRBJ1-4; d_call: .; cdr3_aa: CASSSTETNEKLFF; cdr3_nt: TGTGCCAGCAGCAGTACAGAGACCAATGAAAAACTGTTTTTT
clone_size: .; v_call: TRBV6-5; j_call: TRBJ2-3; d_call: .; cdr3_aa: CASSYRASTDTQYF; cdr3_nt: TGTGCCAGCAGTTACAGGGCTAGCACAGATACGCAGTATTTT
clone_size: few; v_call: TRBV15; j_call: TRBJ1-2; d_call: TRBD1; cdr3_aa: CATSRATGDGYTF; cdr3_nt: TGTGCCACCAGCAGAGCGACAGGGGATGGCTACACCTTC
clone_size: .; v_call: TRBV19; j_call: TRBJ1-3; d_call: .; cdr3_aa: CASIHRTAGNTIYF; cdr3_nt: TGTGCCAGTATCCACCGGACCGCTGGAAACACCATATATTTT
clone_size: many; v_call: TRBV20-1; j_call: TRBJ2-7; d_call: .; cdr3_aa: CSATSVNSGTYEQYF; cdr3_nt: TGCAGTGCCACATCGGTTAATAGCGGAACCTACGAGCAGTACTTC
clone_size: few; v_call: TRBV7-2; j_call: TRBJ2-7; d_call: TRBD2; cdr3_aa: CASSFQLAGDYEQYF; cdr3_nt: TGTGCCAGCAGCTTCCAACTAGCGGGGGACTACGAGCAGTACTTC
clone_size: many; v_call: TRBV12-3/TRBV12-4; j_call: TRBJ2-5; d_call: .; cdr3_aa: CASSLSWTQYF; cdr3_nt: TGTGCCAGCAGTTTAAGCTGGACCCAGTACTTC
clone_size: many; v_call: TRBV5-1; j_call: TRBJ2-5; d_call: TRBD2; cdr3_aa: CASSSASGSSTQYF; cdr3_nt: TGCGCCAGCAGCTCAGCTAGCGGGAGTTCGACCCAGTACTTC
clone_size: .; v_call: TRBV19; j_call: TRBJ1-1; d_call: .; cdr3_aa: CASSIDSRATEAFF; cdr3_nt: TGTGCCAGTAGTATAGATTCCAGGGCGACTGAAGCTTTCTTT
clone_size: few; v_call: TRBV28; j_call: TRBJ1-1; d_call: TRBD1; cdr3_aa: CASSSPTGRAEAFF; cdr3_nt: TGTGCCAGCAGTTCGCCGACAGGGAGGGCTGAAGCTTTCTTT
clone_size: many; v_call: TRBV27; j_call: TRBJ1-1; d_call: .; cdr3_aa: CASNRGVGMNTEAFF; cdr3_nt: TGTGCCAGCAATCGGGGGGTTGGAATGAACACTGAAGCTTTCTTT
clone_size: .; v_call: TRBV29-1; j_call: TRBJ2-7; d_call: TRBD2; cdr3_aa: CSVLLGTTYEQYF; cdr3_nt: TGCAGCGTTCTCCTCGGGACTACTTACGAGCAGTACTTC
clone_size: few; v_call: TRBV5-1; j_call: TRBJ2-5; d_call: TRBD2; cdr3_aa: CASKYVAGVEETQYF; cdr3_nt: TGCGCCAGCAAGTATGTAGCGGGAGTGGAGGAGACCCAGTACTTC
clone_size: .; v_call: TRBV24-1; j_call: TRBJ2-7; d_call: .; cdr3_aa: CATRGGQSYEQYF; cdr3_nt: TGTGCCACCAGGGGAGGCCAATCCTACGAGCAGTACTTC
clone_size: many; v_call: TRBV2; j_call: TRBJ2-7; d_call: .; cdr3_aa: CASSPDSSTYEQYF; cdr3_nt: TGTGCCAGCAGCCCGGACAGCTCAACCTACGAGCAGTACTTC
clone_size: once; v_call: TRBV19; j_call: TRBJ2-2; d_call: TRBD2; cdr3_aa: CASSPPTSGRLGELFF; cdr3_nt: TGTGCCAGTAGTCCGCCGACTAGCGGGAGACTCGGGGAGCTGTTTTTT
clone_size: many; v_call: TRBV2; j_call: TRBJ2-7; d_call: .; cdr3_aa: CASSFNGLPNGGQYF; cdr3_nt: TGTGCCAGCAGTTTCAACGGACTACCGAACGGGGGGCAGTACTTC
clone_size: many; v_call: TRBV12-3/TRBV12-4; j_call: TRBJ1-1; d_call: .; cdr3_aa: CASRVQGVTEAFF; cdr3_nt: TGTGCCAGCAGGGTACAGGGAGTCACTGAAGCTTTCTTT
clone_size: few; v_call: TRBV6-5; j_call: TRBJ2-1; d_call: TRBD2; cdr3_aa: CASSSSSGRAGYNEQFF; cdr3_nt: TGTGCCAGCAGTTCCTCTAGCGGGAGGGCCGGTTACAATGAGCAGTTCTTC
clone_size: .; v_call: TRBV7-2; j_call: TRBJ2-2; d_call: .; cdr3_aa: CASSFILAHTGELFF; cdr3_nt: TGTGCCAGCAGCTTTATACTAGCCCACACCGGGGAGCTGTTTTTT
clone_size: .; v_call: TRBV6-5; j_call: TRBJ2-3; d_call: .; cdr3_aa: CASSYSRGKRSDTQYF; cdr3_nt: TGTGCCAGCAGTTACTCCCGGGGAAAGAGGTCGGATACGCAGTATTTT
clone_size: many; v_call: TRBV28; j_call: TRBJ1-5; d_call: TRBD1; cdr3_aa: CASSLGTGDQPQHF; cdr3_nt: TGTGCCAGCAGTTTAGGGACAGGAGATCAGCCCCAGCATTTT
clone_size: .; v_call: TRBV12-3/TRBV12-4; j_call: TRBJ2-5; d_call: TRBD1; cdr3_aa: CASSPRQGRYETQYF; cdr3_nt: TGTGCCAGCAGCCCAAGACAGGGACGCTATGAGACCCAGTACTTC
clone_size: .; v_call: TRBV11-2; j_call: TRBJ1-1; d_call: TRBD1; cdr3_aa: CASVDRVTGPEAFF; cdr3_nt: TGTGCCAGCGTCGACAGGGTGACTGGCCCTGAAGCTTTCTTT
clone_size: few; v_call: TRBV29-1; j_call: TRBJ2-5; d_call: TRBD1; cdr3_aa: CSVDLPDRGQETQYF; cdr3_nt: TGCAGCGTTGACCTGCCGGACAGGGGCCAAGAGACCCAGTACTTC
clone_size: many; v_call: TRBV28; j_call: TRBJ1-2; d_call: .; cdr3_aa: CASSLAIGQAYGYTF; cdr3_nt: TGTGCCAGCAGTTTAGCGATTGGGCAGGCCTATGGCTACACCTTC
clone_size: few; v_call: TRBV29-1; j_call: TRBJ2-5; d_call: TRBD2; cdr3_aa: CSVVKGGLAFETQYF; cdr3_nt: TGCAGCGTTGTGAAGGGGGGACTAGCTTTCGAGACCCAGTACTTC
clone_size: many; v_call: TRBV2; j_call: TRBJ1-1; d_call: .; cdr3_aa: CASSVRGQNTEAFF; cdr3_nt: TGTGCCAGCAGTGTGCGGGGTCAGAACACTGAAGCTTTCTTT